This TCR beta chain was profiled in a study of cytotoxic CD8 clonotypes in ibrutinib-treated CLL. Findings and caveats of the study: In comparison with age-matched healthy donors, baseline clonality was higher and tracked circulating CD8+ T-cell counts. Public clonotypes were seen rarely and were contracted or stable on treatment. Clonality went up at ibrutinib response and then declined back toward baseline at progression.

Concerning this clone: As yet, its antigen is unknown.

Some clones are missing from TCRdb's copy, which holds only in-frame ones; the method was immunoSEQ multiplex PCR. Here the sample spans 15,000 to 20,000 clones, around 85% being singletons. The material sequenced was PBMCs, taken before ibrutinib treatment. This sequence was found in a human donor with chronic lymphocytic leukemia.

This CDR3 reads CASSLQGDTEAFF. CDR3 nucleotide sequence: TGTGCCAGCAGCTTACAGGGGGACACTGAAGCTTTCTTT. V and J are TRBV11-2 and TRBJ1-1; 7 bases align to TRBD1. Looked up from germline, CDR1 is SGHAT and CDR2 is FQNNGV. J gave up 3 bases and V 2 bases, and 0 bases lay outside the gene matches. The CDR3 has 13 amino acids.